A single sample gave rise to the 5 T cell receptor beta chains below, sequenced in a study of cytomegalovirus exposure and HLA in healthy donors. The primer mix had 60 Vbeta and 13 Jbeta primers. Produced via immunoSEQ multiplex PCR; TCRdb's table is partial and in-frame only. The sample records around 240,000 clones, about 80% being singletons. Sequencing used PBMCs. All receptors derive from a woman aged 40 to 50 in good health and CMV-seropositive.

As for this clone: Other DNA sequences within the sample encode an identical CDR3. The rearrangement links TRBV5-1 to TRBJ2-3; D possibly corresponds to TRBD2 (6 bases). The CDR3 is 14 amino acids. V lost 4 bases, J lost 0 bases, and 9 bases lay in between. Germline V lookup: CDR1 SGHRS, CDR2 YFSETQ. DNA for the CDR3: TGCGCCAGCAGCCCCGGGACTAGCACAGATACGCAGTATTTT. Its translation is CASSPGTSTDTQYF.

CDR3 in DNA: TGTGCCAGCAGCTTGCGACTGGAAACCGGGGAGCTGTTTTTT. Protein: CASSLRLETGELFF. V is TRBV9 and J is TRBJ2-2; D remains unclear. This CDR3 is 14 amino acids long. Deletions cut 4 bases from V and 5 bases from J, with 12 bases between. CDR1 SGDLS and CDR2 YYNGEE come from the germline V gene. Based on the CDR3 plus reference TRBV9 and TRBJ2-2, the full variable domain is DSGVTQTPKHLITATGQRVTLRCSPRSGDLSVYWYQQSLDQGLQFLIQYYNGEERAKGNILERFSAQQFPDLHSELNLSSLELGDSALYFCASSLRLETGELFFGEGSRLTVL.

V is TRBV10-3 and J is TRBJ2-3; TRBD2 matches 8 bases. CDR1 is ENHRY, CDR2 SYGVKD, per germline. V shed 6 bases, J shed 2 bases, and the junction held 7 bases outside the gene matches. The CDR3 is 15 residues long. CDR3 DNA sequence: TGTGCCATCAGACCGGGACTAGGGGACACAGATACGCAGTATTTT. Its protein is CAIRPGLGDTDTQYF.

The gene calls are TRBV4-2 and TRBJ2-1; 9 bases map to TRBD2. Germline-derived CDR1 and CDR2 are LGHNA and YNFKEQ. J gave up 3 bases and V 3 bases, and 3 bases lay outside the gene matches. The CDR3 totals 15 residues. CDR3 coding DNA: TGTGCCAGCAGCCATAGCGGGGGACGCTACAATGAGCAGTTCTTC. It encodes CASSHSGGRYNEQFF.

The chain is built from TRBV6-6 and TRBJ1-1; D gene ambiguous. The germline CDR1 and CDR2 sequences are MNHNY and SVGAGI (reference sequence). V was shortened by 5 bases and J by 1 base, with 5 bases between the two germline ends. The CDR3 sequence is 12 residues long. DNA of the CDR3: TGTGCCAGCAGTCTAAGGAACACTGAAGCTTTCTTT. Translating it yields CASSLRNTEAFF.